This TCR beta chain appears in the sequencing data of a study of blood T cells in healthy people across ages. CDR3 length equals 24 residues. The junction had 26 bases not matched to a gene; V was cut back by 0 bases and J by 4 bases. CDR1 is MNHEY, CDR2 SVGEGT, per germline. Primed by a sample-barcoded 5' primer and a J-beta primer mix, a second PCR proceeded for 7 to 11 cycles. TCRdb passed the 5' RACE reads through MiXCR, listing each CDR3 protein once. The sample includes some 1,800,000 distinct CDR3 sequences, about 39% of them seen just once. The receptor was isolated from a human donor in good health. The V and J genes are TRBV6-2 or TRBV6-3 and TRBJ2-6, with TRBD1 identical over 8 bases. Sequencing used blood. The CDR3 protein is CASSYSQGSLLSDRATGGANVLTF. For the CDR3, the DNA is TGTGCCAGCAGTTACTCACAGGGTAGTTTGCTTTCGGACAGGGCAACGGGGGGGGCCAACGTCCTGACTTTC.